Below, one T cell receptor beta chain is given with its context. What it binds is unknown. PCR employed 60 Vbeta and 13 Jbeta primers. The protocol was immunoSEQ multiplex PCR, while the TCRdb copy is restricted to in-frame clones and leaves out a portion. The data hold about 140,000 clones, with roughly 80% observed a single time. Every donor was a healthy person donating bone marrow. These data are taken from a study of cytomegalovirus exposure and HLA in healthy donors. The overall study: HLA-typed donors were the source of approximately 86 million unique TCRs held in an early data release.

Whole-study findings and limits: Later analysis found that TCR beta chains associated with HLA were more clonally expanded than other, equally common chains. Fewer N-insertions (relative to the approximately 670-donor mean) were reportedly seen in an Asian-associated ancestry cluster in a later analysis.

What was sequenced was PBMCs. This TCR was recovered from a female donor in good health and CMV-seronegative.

The CDR3 DNA reads TGTGCCAGCAGTTTAGGGGGGGGGCTCAACTATGGCTACACCTTC. Translating gives CASSLGGGLNYGYTF. The rearrangement links TRBV28 to TRBJ1-2, with D possibly matching TRBD1 (6 bases). This CDR3 has 15 residues. Trimming took 2 bases from V and 2 from J, leaving 12 bases between them. CDR1 and CDR2 (germline): MDHEN, SYDVKM.